This TCR beta chain derives from a study of shared clonotypes between healthy human individuals. CD45RA+ naive and CD45RA-negative memory subsets were separated from CD4+ cells. Germline V gene data show CDR1 as MNHNS and CDR2 as SASEGT. Deletions cut 7 bases from V and 2 bases from J, with 11 bases between. The CDR3 totals 14 residues. 200 to 250 ng DNA, tens of thousands of T cell genomes, went into each sorted-subset replicate PCR. Per the original methods: ImmunoSEQ output lacked quality scores and full-length reads, limiting matched filtering. Assay used: immunoSEQ multiplex PCR; TCRdb lists only in-frame clones, some missing. The DNA was the basis for D and trimming; V, J and clone size are from that table. The table lists some 550,000 clones, roughly 97% of them singletons.

The sample was naive CD4+ T cells sorted from blood. Subset of the sample: CD45RA+ positively selected. This chain connects TRBV6-1 to TRBJ1-4, with D hard to call. This clonotype was obtained from a woman aged 30 to 39 in good health. This chain's CDR3 is CASTRGSTNEKLFF. In nucleotides, the CDR3 is TGTGCCAGCACCCGGGGAAGCACTAATGAAAAACTGTTTTTT.